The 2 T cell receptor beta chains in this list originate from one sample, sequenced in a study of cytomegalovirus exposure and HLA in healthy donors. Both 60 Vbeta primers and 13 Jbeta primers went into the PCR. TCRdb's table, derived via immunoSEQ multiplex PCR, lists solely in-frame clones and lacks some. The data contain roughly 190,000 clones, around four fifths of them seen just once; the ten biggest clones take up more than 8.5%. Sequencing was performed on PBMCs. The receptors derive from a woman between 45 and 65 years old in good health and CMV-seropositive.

The CDR3 sequence is CANFRDTQETQYF. For the CDR3, the DNA is TGTGCCAACTTCCGGGACACCCAAGAGACCCAGTACTTC. The chain is built from TRBV2 and TRBJ2-5; a possible D gene is TRBD1 (6 bases). The CDR3 has 13 amino acids. Per the germline V gene, CDR1 is SNHLY and CDR2 is FYNNEI. The V gene lost 10 bases and the J gene lost 1 base, with 13 bases spanning the gap.

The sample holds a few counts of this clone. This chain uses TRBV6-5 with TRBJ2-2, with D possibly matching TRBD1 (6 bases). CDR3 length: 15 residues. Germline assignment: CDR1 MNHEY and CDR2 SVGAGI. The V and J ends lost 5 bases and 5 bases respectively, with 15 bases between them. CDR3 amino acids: CASSAGDISTGELFF. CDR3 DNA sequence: TGTGCCAGCAGTGCAGGGGACATTTCTACCGGGGAGCTGTTTTTT.